This is a list of T cell receptor beta chains from one sample in a study of Ad26.COV2.S vaccination and SARS-CoV-2 variants. The method was immunoSEQ multiplex PCR; TCRdb's version includes in-frame clones alone and lacks a portion of them. This table holds roughly 680,000 clones, roughly 90% found once. The sample was peripheral blood, taken in a trial of Ad26.COV2.S vaccine versus placebo. These receptors were taken from a person between 18 and 59 years old who received the Ad26.COV2.S COVID-19 vaccine or a placebo. Each CDR3 is given with its conserved first and last residue. Each record gives: clone size, J gene, V gene, D gene, CDR3 protein, CDR3 DNA. D genes are given only for firm matches. Size tells how often a clone was seen (once, few, many) or the class of an expanded clone, and some rows leave it out.

size: .
J: TRBJ2-1
V: TRBV19
D: .
CDR3: CASSIDLWNEQFF
DNA: TGTGCCAGTAGTATAGATCTATGGAATGAGCAGTTCTTC

size: .
J: TRBJ2-5
V: TRBV7-9
D: .
CDR3: CASSLGGTQYF
DNA: TGTGCCAGCAGCTTAGGAGGGACCCAGTACTTC

size: once
J: TRBJ2-7
V: TRBV7-2
D: TRBD2
CDR3: CASSVPGLGPYEQYF
DNA: TGTGCCAGCAGCGTACCAGGACTAGGCCCCTACGAGCAGTACTTC

size: .
J: TRBJ1-4
V: TRBV30
D: .
CDR3: CAWGTLATNEKLFF
DNA: TGTGCCTGGGGGACCCTGGCAACTAATGAAAAACTGTTTTTT

size: once
J: TRBJ2-3
V: TRBV7-3
D: .
CDR3: CASSPTLGGRSRPDTQYF
DNA: TGTGCCAGCAGCCCCACCCTTGGGGGACGATCAAGACCAGATACGCAGTATTTT

size: .
J: TRBJ1-1
V: TRBV29-1
D: .
CDR3: CSVATGGNTEAFF
DNA: TGCAGCGTTGCTACCGGGGGGAACACTGAAGCTTTCTTT

size: .
J: TRBJ2-1
V: TRBV5-4
D: TRBD2
CDR3: CASRPGLAGFNEQFF
DNA: TGTGCCAGCAGACCGGGACTAGCGGGATTCAATGAGCAGTTCTTC

size: .
J: TRBJ1-2
V: TRBV29-1
D: TRBD1
CDR3: CSVSRDSPYGYTF
DNA: TGCAGCGTTTCCCGGGACAGTCCCTATGGCTACACCTTC

size: .
J: TRBJ2-5
V: TRBV15
D: TRBD1
CDR3: CATSGRDRKAKTQYF
DNA: TGTGCCACCAGCGGACGGGACAGGAAAGCAAAGACCCAGTACTTC

size: .
J: TRBJ2-1
V: TRBV6-1
D: TRBD1
CDR3: CASSDPGTGGRYEQFF
DNA: TGTGCCAGCAGTGACCCAGGGACAGGGGGCAGATATGAGCAGTTCTTC

size: .
J: TRBJ2-3
V: TRBV27
D: .
CDR3: CASSPKPRARTDTQYF
DNA: TGTGCCAGCAGTCCAAAACCCAGGGCGCGCACAGATACGCAGTATTTT

size: .
J: TRBJ1-2
V: TRBV30
D: .
CDR3: CAWSRRGGHYGYTF
DNA: TGTGCCTGGAGTCGGAGGGGGGGGCATTATGGCTACACCTTC

size: .
J: TRBJ2-2
V: TRBV6-2/TRBV6-3
D: TRBD1
CDR3: CASSPDRGLNTGELFF
DNA: TGTGCCAGCAGCCCCGACAGGGGGCTAAACACCGGGGAGCTGTTTTTT

size: .
J: TRBJ1-4
V: TRBV27
D: TRBD1
CDR3: CASRPLGQGEKLFF
DNA: TGTGCCAGCAGACCCCTAGGACAGGGCGAAAAACTGTTTTTT

size: .
J: TRBJ2-5
V: TRBV7-2
D: .
CDR3: CASRFRGYQETQYF
DNA: TGTGCCAGCAGATTCAGGGGATACCAAGAGACCCAGTACTTC

size: .
J: TRBJ2-7
V: TRBV7-2
D: TRBD1
CDR3: CASSLETGMYYEQYF
DNA: TGTGCCAGCAGCTTAGAGACAGGGATGTACTACGAGCAGTACTTC

size: .
J: TRBJ2-7
V: TRBV27
D: .
CDR3: CASSLGQTPYEQYF
DNA: TGTGCCAGCAGTTTAGGGCAGACGCCCTACGAGCAGTACTTC

size: .
J: TRBJ2-1
V: TRBV7-9
D: TRBD2
CDR3: CASSFAIAGVQQFF
DNA: TGTGCCAGCAGCTTCGCGATAGCGGGAGTACAGCAGTTCTTC

size: few
J: TRBJ2-1
V: TRBV5-1
D: TRBD1
CDR3: CASRQGWNEQFF
DNA: TGCGCCAGCAGACAGGGGTGGAATGAGCAGTTCTTC

size: .
J: TRBJ1-3
V: TRBV5-5
D: .
CDR3: CASSLTPVSGNTIYF
DNA: TGTGCCAGCAGCTTGACGCCAGTCTCTGGAAACACCATATATTTT

size: .
J: TRBJ1-1
V: TRBV29-1
D: .
CDR3: CSVASLNTEAFF
DNA: TGCAGCGTCGCATCTTTGAACACTGAAGCTTTCTTT

size: .
J: TRBJ1-5
V: TRBV15
D: .
CDR3: CATSRVGGNQPQHF
DNA: TGTGCCACCAGCAGAGTGGGGGGCAATCAGCCCCAGCATTTT

size: .
J: TRBJ2-2
V: TRBV6-6
D: .
CDR3: CASSYSTDTGELFF
DNA: TGTGCCAGCAGTTACTCGACTGACACCGGGGAGCTGTTTTTT

size: .
J: TRBJ1-1
V: TRBV29-1
D: .
CDR3: CSVEETGNTEAFF
DNA: TGCAGCGTTGAAGAAACAGGGAACACTGAAGCTTTCTTT

size: .
J: TRBJ2-6
V: TRBV7-2
D: .
CDR3: CASSLSPGANVLTF
DNA: TGTGCCAGCAGCTTATCGCCTGGGGCCAACGTCCTGACTTTC

size: .
J: TRBJ1-2
V: TRBV11-3
D: TRBD1
CDR3: CASSLVRTPGTAGGYTF
DNA: TGTGCCAGCAGCTTAGTCCGAACCCCTGGGACAGCTGGGGGCTACACCTTC

size: .
J: TRBJ2-1
V: TRBV27
D: TRBD2
CDR3: CASSLEAGVPFF
DNA: TGTGCCAGCAGTTTAGAAGCGGGAGTTCCTTTCTTC

size: .
J: TRBJ1-6
V: TRBV9
D: TRBD1
CDR3: CASSVEPRGYNSPLHF
DNA: TGTGCCAGCAGCGTAGAACCCAGGGGGTATAATTCACCCCTCCACTTT

size: .
J: TRBJ1-2
V: TRBV14
D: .
CDR3: CASSQNPREEGYTF
DNA: TGTGCCAGCAGCCAAAATCCCAGGGAAGAGGGCTACACCTTC

size: .
J: TRBJ1-3
V: TRBV29-1
D: .
CDR3: CSVEESGPSLSGNTIYF
DNA: TGCAGCGTTGAGGAAAGTGGGCCGAGCTTATCTGGAAACACCATATATTTT

size: .
J: TRBJ2-1
V: TRBV7-8
D: TRBD2
CDR3: CASSPGGAGPGSYNEQFF
DNA: TGTGCCAGCAGCCCCGGGGGGGCGGGGCCCGGCTCCTACAATGAGCAGTTCTTC

size: .
J: TRBJ1-4
V: TRBV11-2
D: .
CDR3: CASSLGRKANEKLFF
DNA: TGTGCCAGCAGCTTGGGCAGGAAGGCTAATGAAAAACTGTTTTTT

size: .
J: TRBJ2-5
V: TRBV18
D: TRBD2
CDR3: CASSGYGTSAQETQYF
DNA: TGTGCCAGCTCAGGCTACGGGACTAGCGCCCAAGAGACCCAGTACTTC

size: few
J: TRBJ2-7
V: TRBV7-2
D: TRBD2
CDR3: CASSWTSGTYEQYF
DNA: TGTGCCAGCAGCTGGACTAGCGGAACCTACGAGCAGTACTTC

size: once
J: TRBJ2-3
V: TRBV5-1
D: .
CDR3: CASSPIPGADTQYF
DNA: TGCGCCAGCAGCCCGATACCGGGCGCAGATACGCAGTATTTT

size: .
J: TRBJ2-1
V: TRBV19
D: TRBD1
CDR3: CASSILQGVNNEQFF
DNA: TGTGCCAGTAGTATCCTCCAGGGGGTCAACAATGAGCAGTTCTTC

size: .
J: TRBJ2-5
V: TRBV3-1/TRBV3-2
D: .
CDR3: CASSRAEQETQYF
DNA: TGTGCCAGCAGCAGGGCGGAACAAGAGACCCAGTACTTC

size: .
J: TRBJ1-1
V: TRBV30
D: .
CDR3: CAWTGEGYTEAFF
DNA: TGTGCCTGGACAGGGGAGGGGTACACTGAAGCTTTCTTT

size: .
J: TRBJ2-2
V: TRBV19
D: .
CDR3: CASSNTDRRTGELFF
DNA: TGTGCCAGTAGTAATACGGACAGACGGACCGGGGAGCTGTTTTTT

size: .
J: TRBJ2-1
V: TRBV6-2/TRBV6-3
D: .
CDR3: CASSPVSGSNEQFF
DNA: TGTGCCAGCAGCCCCGTGAGCGGCTCCAATGAGCAGTTCTTC

size: once
J: TRBJ2-5
V: TRBV18
D: .
CDR3: CASSPSGLKETQYF
DNA: TGTGCCAGCTCACCATCGGGACTTAAAGAGACCCAGTACTTC

size: .
J: TRBJ2-5
V: TRBV7-2
D: TRBD2
CDR3: CASIDTGGGLETQYF
DNA: TGTGCCAGCATAGATACCGGGGGGGGCCTTGAGACCCAGTACTTC

size: .
J: TRBJ2-2
V: TRBV5-1
D: .
CDR3: CASSPDGGTGELFF
DNA: TGCGCCAGCAGCCCCGACGGTGGGACCGGGGAGCTGTTTTTT

size: .
J: TRBJ1-1
V: TRBV19
D: .
CDR3: CASSIDLGVNTEAFF
DNA: TGTGCCAGTAGTATAGATCTGGGGGTGAACACTGAAGCTTTCTTT

size: once
J: TRBJ1-2
V: TRBV6-5
D: .
CDR3: CASSPAGAKNYGYTF
DNA: TGTGCCAGCAGCCCAGCTGGGGCCAAGAACTATGGCTACACCTTC

size: .
J: TRBJ2-3
V: TRBV27
D: .
CDR3: CASSFGEDTQYF
DNA: TGTGCCAGCAGTTTCGGGGAAGATACGCAGTATTTT

size: .
J: TRBJ1-5
V: TRBV12-3/TRBV12-4
D: .
CDR3: CASSSHNQPQHF
DNA: TGTGCCAGCAGTTCGCACAATCAGCCCCAGCATTTT

size: .
J: TRBJ2-7
V: TRBV24-1
D: TRBD1
CDR3: CATSDPGQGYEQYF
DNA: TGTGCCACCAGTGACCCGGGACAGGGCTACGAGCAGTACTTC

size: .
J: TRBJ2-5
V: TRBV3-1/TRBV3-2
D: .
CDR3: CASSQVRGGHGETQYF
DNA: TGTGCCAGCAGCCAAGTAAGGGGCGGTCACGGAGAGACCCAGTACTTC

size: .
J: TRBJ1-1
V: TRBV19
D: .
CDR3: CASSIHGAYTEAFF
DNA: TGTGCCAGTAGTATTCATGGGGCGTACACTGAAGCTTTCTTT

size: .
J: TRBJ2-3
V: TRBV7-2
D: TRBD1
CDR3: CASSQRDRGFADTQYF
DNA: TGTGCCAGCAGCCAGCGGGACAGGGGATTTGCAGATACGCAGTATTTT

size: .
J: TRBJ2-4
V: TRBV6-1
D: TRBD2
CDR3: CASSEGPGGRNIQYF
DNA: TGTGCCAGCAGTGAAGGGCCGGGGGGGAGAAACATTCAGTACTTC

size: .
J: TRBJ2-3
V: TRBV30
D: .
CDR3: CAWSLLTSTDTQYF
DNA: TGTGCCTGGAGTCTCCTGACCAGCACAGATACGCAGTATTTT

size: .
J: TRBJ1-1
V: TRBV2
D: .
CDR3: CASSVAGGNAFF
DNA: TGTGCCAGCAGTGTCGCCGGGGGGAACGCTTTCTTT

size: .
J: TRBJ1-2
V: TRBV11-2
D: TRBD1
CDR3: CASSPSTGRDGYTF
DNA: TGTGCCAGCAGCCCCTCGACAGGGAGGGATGGCTACACCTTC